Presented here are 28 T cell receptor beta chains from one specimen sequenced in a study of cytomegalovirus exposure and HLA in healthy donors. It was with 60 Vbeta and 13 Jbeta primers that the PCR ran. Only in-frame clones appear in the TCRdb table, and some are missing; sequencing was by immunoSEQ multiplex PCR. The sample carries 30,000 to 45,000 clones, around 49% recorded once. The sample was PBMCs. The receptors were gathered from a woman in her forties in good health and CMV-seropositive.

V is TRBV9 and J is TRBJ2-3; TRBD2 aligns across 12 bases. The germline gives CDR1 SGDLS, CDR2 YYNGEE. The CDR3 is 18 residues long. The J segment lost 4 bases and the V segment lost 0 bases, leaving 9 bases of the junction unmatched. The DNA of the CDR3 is TGTGCCAGCAGCGTAGCTACCGCTAGCGGGGGGGTAGCAGATACGCAGTATTTT. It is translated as CASSVATASGGVADTQYF.

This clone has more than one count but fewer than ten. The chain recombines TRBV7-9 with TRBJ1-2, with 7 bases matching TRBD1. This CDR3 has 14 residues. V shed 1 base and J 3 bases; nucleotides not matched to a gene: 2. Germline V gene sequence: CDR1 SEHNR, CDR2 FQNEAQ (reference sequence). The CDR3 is CASSLETGYYGYTF. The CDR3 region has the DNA TGTGCCAGCAGCTTAGAGACAGGGTACTATGGCTACACCTTC.

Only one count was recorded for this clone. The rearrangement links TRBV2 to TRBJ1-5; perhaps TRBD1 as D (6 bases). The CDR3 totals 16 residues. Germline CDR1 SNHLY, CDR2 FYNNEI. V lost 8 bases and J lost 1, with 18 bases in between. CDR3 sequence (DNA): TGTGCCAGCGGCTGGGTGGGCCAGGGGAGCAATCAGCCCCAGCATTTT. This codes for CASGWVGQGSNQPQHF.

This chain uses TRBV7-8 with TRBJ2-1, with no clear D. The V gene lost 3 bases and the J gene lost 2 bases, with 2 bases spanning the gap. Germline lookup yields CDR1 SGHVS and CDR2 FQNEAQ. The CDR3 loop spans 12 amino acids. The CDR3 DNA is TGTGCCAGCAGCTTTACCTACAATGAGCAGTTCTTC. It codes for CASSFTYNEQFF.

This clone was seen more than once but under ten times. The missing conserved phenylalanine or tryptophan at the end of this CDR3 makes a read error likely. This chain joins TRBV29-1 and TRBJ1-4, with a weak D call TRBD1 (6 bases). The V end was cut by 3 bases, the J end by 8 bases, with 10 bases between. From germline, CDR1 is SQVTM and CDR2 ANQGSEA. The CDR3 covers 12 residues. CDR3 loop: CSVDAGTEKLFV. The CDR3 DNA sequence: TGCAGCGTTGACGCGGGGACAGAAAAACTGTTTGTT.

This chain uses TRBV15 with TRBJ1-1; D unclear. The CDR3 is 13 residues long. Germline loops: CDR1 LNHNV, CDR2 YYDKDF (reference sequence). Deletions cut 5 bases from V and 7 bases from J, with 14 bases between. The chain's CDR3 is CATSVEPGSEAFF. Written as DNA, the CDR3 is TGTGCCACCAGCGTTGAGCCCGGGAGTGAAGCTTTCTTT.

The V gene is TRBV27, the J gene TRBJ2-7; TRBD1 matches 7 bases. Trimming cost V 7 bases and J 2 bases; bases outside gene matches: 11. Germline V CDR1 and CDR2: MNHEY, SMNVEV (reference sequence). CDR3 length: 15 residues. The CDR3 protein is CASMSTGPYTYEQYF. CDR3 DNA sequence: TGTGCCAGCATGTCGACAGGGCCTTATACCTACGAGCAGTACTTC.

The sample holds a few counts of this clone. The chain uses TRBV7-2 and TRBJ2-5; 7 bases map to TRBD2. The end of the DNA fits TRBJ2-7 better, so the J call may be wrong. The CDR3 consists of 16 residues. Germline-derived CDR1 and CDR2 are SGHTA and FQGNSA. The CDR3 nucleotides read TGTGCCAGCAGCTTATTCTACGGGGGGAGCTCCTACGAGCAGTACTTC. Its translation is CASSLFYGGSSYEQYF.

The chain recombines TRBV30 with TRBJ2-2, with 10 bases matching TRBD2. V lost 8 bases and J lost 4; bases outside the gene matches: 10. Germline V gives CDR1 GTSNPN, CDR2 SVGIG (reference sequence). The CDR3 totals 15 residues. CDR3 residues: CAELAGGAGTGELFF. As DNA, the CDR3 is TGTGCCGAATTAGCGGGGGGTGCGGGCACCGGGGAGCTGTTTTTT.

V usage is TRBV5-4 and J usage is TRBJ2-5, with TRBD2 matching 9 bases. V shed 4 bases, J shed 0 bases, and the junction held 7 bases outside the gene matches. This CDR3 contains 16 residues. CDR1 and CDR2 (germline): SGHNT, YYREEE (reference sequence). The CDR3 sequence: CASSLLTSGNQETQYF. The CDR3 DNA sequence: TGTGCCAGCAGCCTCCTGACTAGCGGAAACCAAGAGACCCAGTACTTC.

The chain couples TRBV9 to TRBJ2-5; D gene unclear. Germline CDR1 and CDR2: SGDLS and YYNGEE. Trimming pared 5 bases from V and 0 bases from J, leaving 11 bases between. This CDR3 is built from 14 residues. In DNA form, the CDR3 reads TGTGCCAGCAGTAAACAGCTCTACCAAGAGACCCAGTACTTC. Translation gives CASSKQLYQETQYF.

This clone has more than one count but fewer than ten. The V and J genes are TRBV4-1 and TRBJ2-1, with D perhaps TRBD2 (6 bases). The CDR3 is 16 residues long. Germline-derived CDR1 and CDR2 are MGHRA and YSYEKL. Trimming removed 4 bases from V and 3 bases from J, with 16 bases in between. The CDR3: CASSPKTSSGYNEQFF. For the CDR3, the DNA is TGCGCCAGCAGCCCGAAAACTAGCTCCGGCTACAATGAGCAGTTCTTC.

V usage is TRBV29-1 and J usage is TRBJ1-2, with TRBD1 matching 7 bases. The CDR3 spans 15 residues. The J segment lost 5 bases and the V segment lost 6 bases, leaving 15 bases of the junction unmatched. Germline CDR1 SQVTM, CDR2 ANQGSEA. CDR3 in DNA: TGCAGCGTAACAAGATTCTCAGGACAGGCGTATGGCTACACCTTC. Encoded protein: CSVTRFSGQAYGYTF.

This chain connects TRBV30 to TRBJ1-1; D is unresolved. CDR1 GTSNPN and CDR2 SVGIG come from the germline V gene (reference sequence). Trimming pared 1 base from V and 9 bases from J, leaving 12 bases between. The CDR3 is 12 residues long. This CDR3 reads CAWSGEADKAFF. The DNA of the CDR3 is TGTGCCTGGAGTGGGGAGGCAGACAAAGCTTTCTTT.

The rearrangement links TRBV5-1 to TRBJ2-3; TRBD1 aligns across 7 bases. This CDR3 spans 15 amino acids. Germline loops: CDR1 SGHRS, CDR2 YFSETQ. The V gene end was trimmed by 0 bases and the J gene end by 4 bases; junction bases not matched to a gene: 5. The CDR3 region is CASSLGDSPADTQYF. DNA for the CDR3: TGCGCCAGCAGCTTGGGGGACAGTCCCGCAGATACGCAGTATTTT.

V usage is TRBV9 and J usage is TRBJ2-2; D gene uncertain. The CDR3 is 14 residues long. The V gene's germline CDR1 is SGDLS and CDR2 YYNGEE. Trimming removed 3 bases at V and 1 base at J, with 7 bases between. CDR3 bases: TGTGCCAGCAGCGCAAGACAGAACACCGGGGAGCTGTTTTTT. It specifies CASSARQNTGELFF.

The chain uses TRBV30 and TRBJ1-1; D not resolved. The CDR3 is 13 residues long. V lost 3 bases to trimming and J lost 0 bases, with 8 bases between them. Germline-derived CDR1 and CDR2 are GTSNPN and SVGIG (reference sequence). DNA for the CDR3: TGTGCCTGGAGCTCAAGCATGAACACTGAAGCTTTCTTT. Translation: CAWSSSMNTEAFF.

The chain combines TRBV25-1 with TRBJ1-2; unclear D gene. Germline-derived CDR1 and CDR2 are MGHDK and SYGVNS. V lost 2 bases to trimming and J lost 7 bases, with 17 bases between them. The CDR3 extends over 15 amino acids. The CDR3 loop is CASSEIGDYLAGYTF. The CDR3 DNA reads TGTGCCAGCAGTGAAATTGGGGATTATCTAGCTGGCTACACCTTC.

Written as DNA, the CDR3 is TGTGCCAGTAGTATAGACGGTCAGCCCCAGCATTTT. Translation: CASSIDGQPQHF. The V and J genes are TRBV19 and TRBJ1-5; no firm D call. Germline V gene data show CDR1 as LNHDA and CDR2 as SQIVND (reference sequence). There are 12 residues in the CDR3. The germline V and J ends were trimmed by 0 bases and 6 bases, with 3 bases remaining between them.

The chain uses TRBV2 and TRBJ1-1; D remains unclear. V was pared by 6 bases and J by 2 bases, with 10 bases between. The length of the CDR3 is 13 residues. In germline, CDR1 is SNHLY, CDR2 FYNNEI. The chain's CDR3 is CASSSGLNTEAFF. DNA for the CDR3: TGTGCCAGCAGCTCGGGATTAAACACTGAAGCTTTCTTT.

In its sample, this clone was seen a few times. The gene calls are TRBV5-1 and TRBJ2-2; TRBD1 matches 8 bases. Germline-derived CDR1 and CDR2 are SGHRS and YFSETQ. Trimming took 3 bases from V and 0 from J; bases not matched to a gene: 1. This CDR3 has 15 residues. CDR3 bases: TGCGCCAGCAGCTCACAGGGGGCGAACACCGGGGAGCTGTTTTTT. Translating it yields CASSSQGANTGELFF.

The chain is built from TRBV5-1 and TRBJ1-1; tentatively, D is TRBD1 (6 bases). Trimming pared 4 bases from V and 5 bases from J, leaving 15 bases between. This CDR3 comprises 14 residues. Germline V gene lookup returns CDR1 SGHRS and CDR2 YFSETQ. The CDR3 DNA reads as TGCGCCAGCAGCCATACGACAGGCCAGACTGAAGCTTTCTTT. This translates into CASSHTTGQTEAFF. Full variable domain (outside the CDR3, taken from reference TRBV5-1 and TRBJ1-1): KAGVTQTPRYLIKTRGQQVTLSCSPISGHRSVSWYQQTPGQGLQFLFEYFSETQRNKGNFPGRFSGRQFSNSRSEMNVSTLELGDSALYLCASSHTTGQTEAFFGQGTRLTVV.

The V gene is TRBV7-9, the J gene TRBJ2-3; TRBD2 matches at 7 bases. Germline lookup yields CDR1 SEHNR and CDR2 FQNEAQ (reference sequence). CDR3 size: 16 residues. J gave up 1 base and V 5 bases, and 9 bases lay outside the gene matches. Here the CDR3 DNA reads TGTGCCAGCAGCCCCTACGGGGCGGGGGGCACAGATACGCAGTATTTT. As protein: CASSPYGAGGTDTQYF.

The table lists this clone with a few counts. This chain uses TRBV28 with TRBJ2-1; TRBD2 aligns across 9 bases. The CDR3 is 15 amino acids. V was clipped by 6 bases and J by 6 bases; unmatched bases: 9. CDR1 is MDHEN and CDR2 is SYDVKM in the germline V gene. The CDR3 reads CASRIAGGPFNEQFF. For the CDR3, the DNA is TGTGCCAGCAGGATCGCGGGGGGGCCCTTCAATGAGCAGTTCTTC. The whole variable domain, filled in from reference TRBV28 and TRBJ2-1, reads DVKVTQSSRYLVKRTGEKVFLECVQDMDHENMFWYRQDPGLGLRLIYFSYDVKMKEKGDIPEGYSVSREKKERFSLILESASTNQTSMYLCASRIAGGPFNEQFFGPGTRLTVL.

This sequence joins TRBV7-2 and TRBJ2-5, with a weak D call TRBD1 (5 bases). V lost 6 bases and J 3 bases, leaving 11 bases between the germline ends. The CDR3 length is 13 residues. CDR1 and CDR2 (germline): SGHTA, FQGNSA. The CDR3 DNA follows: TGTGCCAGCAGTAAAAGGGGCAAAGAGACCCAGTACTTC. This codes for CASSKRGKETQYF. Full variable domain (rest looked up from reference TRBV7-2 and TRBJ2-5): GAGVSQSPSNKVTEKGKDVELRCDPISGHTALYWYRQSLGQGLEFLIYFQGNSAPDKSGLPSDRFSAERTGGSVSTLTIQRTQQEDSAVYLCASSKRGKETQYFGPGTRLLVL.

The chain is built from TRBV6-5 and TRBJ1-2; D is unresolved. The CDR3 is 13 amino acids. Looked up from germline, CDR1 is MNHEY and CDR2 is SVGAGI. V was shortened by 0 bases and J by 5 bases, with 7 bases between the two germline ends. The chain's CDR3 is CASSYSRLYGYTF. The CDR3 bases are TGTGCCAGCAGTTACTCTCGTCTATATGGCTACACCTTC.

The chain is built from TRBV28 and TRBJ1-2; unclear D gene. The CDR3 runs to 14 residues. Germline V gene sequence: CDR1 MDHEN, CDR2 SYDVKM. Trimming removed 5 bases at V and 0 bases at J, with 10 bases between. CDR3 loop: CASSPGPTNYGYTF. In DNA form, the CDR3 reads TGTGCCAGCAGTCCGGGTCCCACTAACTATGGCTACACCTTC.

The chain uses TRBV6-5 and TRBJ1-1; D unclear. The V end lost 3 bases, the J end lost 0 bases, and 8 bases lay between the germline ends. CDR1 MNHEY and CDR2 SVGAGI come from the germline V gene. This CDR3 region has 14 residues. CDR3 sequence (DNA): TGTGCCAGCAGTTATTTCGGTCTGAACACTGAAGCTTTCTTT. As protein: CASSYFGLNTEAFF.